Listed here are 21 T cell receptor beta chains from one sample, sequenced in a study of Ad26.COV2.S vaccination and SARS-CoV-2 variants. Produced via immunoSEQ multiplex PCR; TCRdb's table is partial and in-frame only. This table holds a few hundred thousand clones, roughly nine tenths found once. Documented treatment: around 19 received Ad26.COV2.S at low or high dose, single or two shots; roughly five received placebo; per-sample allocation not given. Specimens were obtained on day 63 following the first vaccine or placebo injection. The material was peripheral blood, obtained in a trial of Ad26.COV2.S vaccine versus placebo. The receptor set was obtained from a person aged 18 to 65 who received the Ad26.COV2.S COVID-19 vaccine or a placebo.

The V call is TRBV30, the J call TRBJ1-5, with D tentatively TRBD1 (5 bases). This CDR3 has 16 residues. Germline CDR1 is GTSNPN and CDR2 is SVGIG (reference sequence). Trimming pared 3 bases from V and 0 bases from J, leaving 15 bases between. The CDR3 DNA is TGTGCCTGGAGCAACGGGGGGAGATATAGCAATCAGCCCCAGCATTTT. As protein: CAWSNGGRYSNQPQHF.

This clone was observed a handful of times. The V gene is TRBV6-2 or TRBV6-3, the J gene TRBJ2-7, with no clear D. Germline loops: CDR1 MNHEY, CDR2 SVGEGT. V gave up 6 bases and J gave up 0 bases, with 15 bases separating them. The CDR3 consists of 15 residues. CDR3: CASSHTAQSSYEQYF. The DNA for the CDR3 is TGTGCCAGCAGCCATACCGCGCAGAGCTCCTACGAGCAGTACTTC.

J is TRBJ2-2 and V is TRBV6-2 or TRBV6-3; TRBD1 agrees at 8 bases. V gave up 4 bases and J gave up 4 bases; unmatched junction bases: 5. CDR3 length: 15 residues. CDR1 MNHEY and CDR2 SVGEGT come from the germline V gene. CDR3 region: CASSWVGQATGELFF. The CDR3, as DNA: TGTGCCAGCAGTTGGGTGGGACAGGCCACCGGGGAGCTGTTTTTT.

This sequence joins TRBV15 and TRBJ2-7; 9 bases are shared with TRBD1. The CDR3 is 15 residues long. The ends lost 3 bases at V and 7 bases at J; junction bases unmatched: 10. CDR1 and CDR2 from the germline V gene are LNHNV and YYDKDF (reference sequence). DNA for the CDR3: TGTGCCACCAGCAGTGGTGGGACAGGGTTCGAAGAGCAGTACTTC. Residues: CATSSGGTGFEEQYF.

The chain combines TRBV5-1 with TRBJ2-3; tentative D call: TRBD1 (6 bases). The germline V gene encodes CDR1 SGHRS and CDR2 YFSETQ. V was clipped by 6 bases and J by 5 bases, with 10 bases between them. The CDR3 contains 12 residues. CDR3 amino acids: CASTRGGDTQYF. The CDR3 DNA sequence: TGCGCCAGCACTCGAGGGGGAGATACGCAGTATTTT.

In its sample, this clone was seen once. This sequence joins TRBV6-1 and TRBJ1-1; D is perhaps TRBD1 (5 bases). The CDR3 sequence is 15 residues long. The germline CDR1 and CDR2 sequences are MNHNS and SASEGT. V was cut by 1 base and J by 7 bases, with 16 bases left in between. The CDR3 region is CASSEGGTGRGEAFF. For the CDR3, the DNA is TGTGCCAGCAGTGAAGGGGGGACGGGGCGGGGTGAAGCTTTCTTT.

The gene calls are TRBV7-3 and TRBJ2-2; 9 nucleotides match TRBD1. Trimming cost V 6 bases and J 3 bases; bases outside gene matches: 5. Germline loops: CDR1 SGHTA, CDR2 FQGTGA. This CDR3 contains 15 residues. CDR3 sequence (DNA): TGTGCCAGCAGTTGGGGACAGGGAGACACCGGGGAGCTGTTTTTT. Amino acid sequence: CASSWGQGDTGELFF.

The rearrangement uses TRBV5-1 and TRBJ1-2, with D tentatively TRBD1 (6 bases). V was pared by 3 bases and J by 4 bases, with 16 bases between. The germline V gene encodes CDR1 SGHRS and CDR2 YFSETQ. The CDR3 length is 15 residues. The CDR3 loop is CASSYTGPYGYGYTF. CDR3 DNA: TGCGCCAGCAGCTATACAGGGCCATACGGCTATGGCTACACCTTC.

This clone was seen only a few times. The rearrangement uses TRBV4-1 and TRBJ2-2; D gene uncertain. Per the germline V gene, CDR1 is MGHRA and CDR2 is YSYEKL. The V and J ends lost 0 bases and 3 bases respectively, with 8 bases between them. CDR3 length: 15 residues. CDR3 sequence (DNA): TGCGCCAGCAGCCAAGATGGCAGATACACCGGGGAGCTGTTTTTT. It encodes CASSQDGRYTGELFF.

The chain employs TRBV6-2 or TRBV6-3 and TRBJ2-3, with D perhaps matching TRBD1 (5 bases). The germline V gene has CDR1 MNHEY and CDR2 SVGEGT. Trimming removed 4 bases at V and 5 bases at J, with 16 bases between. The CDR3 covers 15 residues. This CDR3 is CASSFIQGGRDTQYF. CDR3 in DNA: TGTGCCAGCAGTTTCATCCAGGGTGGAAGAGATACGCAGTATTTT.

The rearrangement uses TRBV2 and TRBJ2-7; 8 bases fit TRBD2. Trimming removed 8 bases from V and 5 bases from J; junction bases left unmatched: 11. The CDR3 loop spans 14 amino acids. Germline CDR1 reads SNHLY; CDR2 reads FYNNEI. The CDR3 DNA sequence: TGTGCCAGCGAACCCGGGGGGGCTCCCAACGAGCAGTACTTC. It is translated as CASEPGGAPNEQYF.

The V and J genes are TRBV5-5 and TRBJ2-1; D not resolved. The CDR3 runs to 15 residues. Deletions cut 4 bases from V and 2 bases from J, with 13 bases between. Germline CDR1 reads SGHKS; CDR2 reads YYEKEE (reference sequence). CDR3: CASSPDPFTYNEQFF. The DNA for the CDR3 is TGTGCCAGCAGCCCGGACCCATTTACCTACAATGAGCAGTTCTTC.

Notes on this clone: A read error may produce the germline difference seen at one junction end. This chain links TRBV2 with TRBJ2-2; 7 nucleotides agree with TRBD1. The CDR3 runs 17 residues. CDR1 SNHLY and CDR2 FYNNEI come from the germline V gene. The CDR3 DNA reads as TGTGCCAGCAGTCAAGCCGGGACAGACTTGAACACCGGGGAGCTGTTTTTT. This codes for CASSQAGTDLNTGELFF.

This chain links TRBV5-1 with TRBJ2-3, with 7 bases that match TRBD2. Germline assignment: CDR1 SGHRS and CDR2 YFSETQ. Trimming cost V 0 bases and J 0 bases; bases outside gene matches: 13. The CDR3 loop spans 19 amino acids. CDR3 residues: CASSLVGKRGHSSTDTQYF. CDR3 nucleotide sequence: TGCGCCAGCAGCTTGGTAGGAAAGCGGGGTCATTCTAGCACAGATACGCAGTATTTT.

The rearrangement uses TRBV4-3 and TRBJ1-2; TRBD1 matches at 10 bases. Germline loops: CDR1 LGHNA, CDR2 YSLEER. The CDR3 is made up of 18 amino acids. After removal of 3 bases from V and 2 bases from J, the junction contained 12 bases not matched to a gene. CDR3 loop: CASSQSLIPGQGNYGYTF. CDR3 bases: TGCGCCAGCAGCCAGTCACTAATTCCGGGACAGGGGAACTATGGCTACACCTTC.

The rearrangement uses TRBV4-2 and TRBJ1-2; perhaps TRBD1 as D (6 bases). From germline, CDR1 is LGHNA and CDR2 YNFKEQ. V lost 2 bases and J 8 bases, leaving 15 bases between the germline ends. The CDR3 has 14 residues. CDR3 coding DNA: TGTGCCAGCAGCCAAACAGGGTCCAATGGCGGCTACACCTTC. It specifies CASSQTGSNGGYTF.

This clone was recorded once. The chain joins TRBV11-2 to TRBJ2-5; 10 bases are shared with TRBD1. The CDR3 covers 16 residues. V lost 0 bases, J lost 5 bases, and 6 bases stayed unmatched. Germline V gives CDR1 SGHAT, CDR2 FQNNGV. Here the CDR3 reads CASSLDMTGGFETQYF. DNA of the CDR3: TGTGCCAGCAGCTTAGATATGACAGGGGGCTTCGAGACCCAGTACTTC.

The rearrangement uses TRBV6-6 and TRBJ2-3; possibly TRBD2 for D (6 bases). Trimming removed 0 bases from V and 4 bases from J, with 11 bases in between. CDR1 MNHNY and CDR2 SVGAGI come from the germline V gene (reference sequence). This CDR3 contains 15 residues. The CDR3 nucleotides are TGTGCCAGCAGTTACTCGACGGGGGTGGCAGATACGCAGTATTTT. Translated: CASSYSTGVADTQYF.

The chain uses TRBV19 and TRBJ1-2; 8 bases are shared with TRBD1. The germline gives CDR1 LNHDA, CDR2 SQIVND (reference sequence). CDR3 length: 15 amino acids. Germline trimming cut 4 bases from V and 6 bases from J; bases unmatched to any gene: 10. The CDR3 sequence is CASSRNRDRPNGYTF. The CDR3 DNA follows: TGTGCCAGTAGTAGAAACCGGGACAGGCCGAATGGCTACACCTTC.

The V gene is TRBV27, the J gene TRBJ2-1; TRBD2 matches 9 bases. The trim removed 2 bases at V and 5 bases at J, leaving 4 bases unmatched. Germline CDR1 is MNHEY and CDR2 is SMNVEV (reference sequence). The CDR3 has 15 amino acids. CDR3 sequence: CASSLVPSGDNEQFF. The CDR3 DNA reads as TGTGCCAGCAGTTTAGTCCCTAGCGGGGACAATGAGCAGTTCTTC.

The V gene is TRBV2, the J gene TRBJ2-2; the D is unclear. This CDR3 region has 15 residues. Germline V CDR1 and CDR2: SNHLY, FYNNEI. V was shortened by 7 bases and J by 0 bases, with 12 bases between the two germline ends. In DNA, the CDR3 is TGTGCCAGCACCTTGACCCGCGCGAACACCGGGGAGCTGTTTTTT. Translation gives CASTLTRANTGELFF.